A single sample is the source of the 10 T cell receptor beta chains below, sequenced in a study of control samples from healthy donors and cancer patients. This table comes from immunoSEQ multiplex PCR, and its TCRdb copy is limited to in-frame clones, with some not included. This sample has under 450,000 clones; 75% to 95% occur once, and the top ten carry around 6.5%. Sequencing was performed on PBMCs. These receptors were obtained from a middle-aged man with head and neck cancer.

The rearrangement joins TRBV7-2 to TRBJ1-1, with a possible D match to TRBD1 (5 bases). V was pared by 5 bases and J by 10 bases, with 14 bases between. The CDR3 has 12 residues. Looked up from germline, CDR1 is SGHTA and CDR2 is FQGNSA. The CDR3 coding sequence is TGTGCCAGCAGCCCCGAGACAGTGGCAGCTTTCTTT. Translation: CASSPETVAAFF.

The genes are TRBV15 and TRBJ1-2; 8 bases are shared with TRBD1. Germline V gives CDR1 LNHNV, CDR2 YYDKDF (reference sequence). CDR3 length: 15 residues. With 1 base clipped from V and 1 base from J, the junction kept 2 bases outside the gene matches. CDR3 nucleotide sequence: TGTGCCACCAGCAGAGTACAGGGGGATAACTATGGCTACACCTTC. Encoded protein: CATSRVQGDNYGYTF.

The rearrangement links TRBV28 to TRBJ1-2; D call uncertain. The V end was cut by 10 bases, the J end by 2 bases, with 14 bases between. The CDR3 length is 13 residues. Germline CDR1 and CDR2: MDHEN and SYDVKM. The CDR3 nucleotides are TGTGCCATCTTCACACAGCGCAACTATGGCTACACCTTC. Its translation: CAIFTQRNYGYTF.

The rearrangement joins TRBV4-1 to TRBJ2-1; TRBD2 agrees at 8 bases. V shed 3 bases, J shed 8 bases, and the junction held 12 bases outside the gene matches. The CDR3 is 16 residues long. Germline CDR1 MGHRA, CDR2 YSYEKL. CDR3 nucleotide sequence: TGCGCCAGCAGCCAGGGGAGCGGCGGGAGGACCGATGAGCAGTTCTTC. This encodes CASSQGSGGRTDEQFF.

The chain links TRBV7-2 to TRBJ1-1; no clear D. V dropped 5 bases and J dropped 11 bases, with 18 bases sitting between them. The germline CDR1 and CDR2 sequences are SGHTA and FQGNSA. The CDR3 sequence is 13 residues long. CDR3 sequence (DNA): TGTGCCAGCAGCGCACCCGAGGACCCTGGGGCTTTCTTT. This sequence encodes CASSAPEDPGAFF.

This clone was found once. The rearrangement links TRBV9 to TRBJ2-3; D might be TRBD2 (6 bases). Per the germline V gene, CDR1 is SGDLS and CDR2 is YYNGEE. The CDR3 runs 14 residues. V was shortened by 7 bases and J by 2 bases, with 14 bases between the two germline ends. The chain's CDR3 is CASSVAANTDTQYF. Here the CDR3 DNA reads TGTGCCAGCTCCGTAGCGGCGAACACAGATACGCAGTATTTT.

The rearrangement links TRBV27 to TRBJ2-6; no clear D. The germline CDR1 and CDR2 sequences are MNHEY and SMNVEV (reference sequence). The CDR3 extends over 10 amino acids. Trimming cost V 6 bases and J 14 bases, with 8 bases left between them. CDR3 protein: CASRGYILTF. The CDR3 bases are TGTGCCAGCAGAGGCTACATCCTGACTTTC.

V gene TRBV9 combines with J gene TRBJ1-5; D gene ambiguous. CDR3 size: 14 residues. Looked up from germline, CDR1 is SGDLS and CDR2 is YYNGEE. V shed 0 bases and J shed 0 bases, with 4 bases lying between them. CDR3 sequence reads: CASSVDGSNQPQHF. CDR3 nucleotide sequence: TGTGCCAGCAGCGTAGACGGTAGCAATCAGCCCCAGCATTTT.

The genes are TRBV9 and TRBJ2-1; 9 bases match TRBD2. The CDR3 is 14 residues long. The ends lost 4 bases at V and 7 bases at J; junction bases unmatched: 6. Germline CDR1 is SGDLS and CDR2 is YYNGEE. CDR3 in DNA: TGTGCCAGCAGCCAACTAGCGGGCGTGAATGAGCAGTTCTTC. This translates into CASSQLAGVNEQFF.

This clone was seen a single time. The CDR3 loop reads CASSPTGIGEQYF. Here the CDR3 DNA reads TGTGCCAGCAGCCCGACAGGGATCGGCGAGCAGTACTTC. V is TRBV6-2 or TRBV6-3 and J is TRBJ2-7; TRBD1 aligns across 7 bases. The CDR3 consists of 13 residues. The germline V gene has CDR1 MNHEY and CDR2 SVGEGT. V lost 6 bases to trimming and J lost 6 bases; unmatched junction nucleotides: 8.